These 10 T cell receptor beta chains were sequenced from one sample in a study of blood T cell repertoires in COVID-19. The repertoire was sequenced with immunoSEQ multiplex PCR; TCRdb's copy has only in-frame clones and lacks some. The table records over 150,000 clones, around 89% of them present only once. Sequenced material: peripheral blood. The receptors here all came from a man aged 45-65 years who had recovered from COVID-19.

The chain links TRBV5-1 to TRBJ1-1; D unresolved. The germline gives CDR1 SGHRS, CDR2 YFSETQ. This CDR3 is built from 14 residues. V gave up 0 bases and J gave up 3 bases, with 9 bases separating them. CDR3 nucleotides: TGCGCCAGCAGCTTGGCCTCACAGTACACTGAAGCTTTCTTT. As protein: CASSLASQYTEAFF.

This clone was counted a single time. The chain recombines TRBV13 with TRBJ2-7, with a possible D match to TRBD1 (6 bases). V was shortened by 4 bases and J by 3 bases, with 10 bases between the two germline ends. The CDR3 is made up of 13 amino acids. Germline values: CDR1 PRHDT, CDR2 FYEKMQ (reference sequence). The DNA for the CDR3 is TGTGCCAGCAGCTCCGGACAGAGCTACGAGCAGTACTTC. This sequence encodes CASSSGQSYEQYF.

This chain connects TRBV29-1 to TRBJ2-6, with 11 bases that match TRBD1. Germline CDR1 and CDR2: SQVTM and ANQGSEA. Germline trimming cut 3 bases from V and 0 bases from J; bases unmatched to any gene: 4. CDR3 length equals 17 residues. Here the CDR3 reads CSVDGQGASSGANVLTF. CDR3 bases: TGCAGCGTTGACGGACAGGGGGCCTCCTCTGGGGCCAACGTCCTGACTTTC.

This clone has only a few counts. The chain uses TRBV10-2 and TRBJ1-5; D gene ambiguous. The CDR3 extends over 15 amino acids. V dropped 2 bases and J dropped 0 bases, with 8 bases sitting between them. Germline V lookup: CDR1 WSHSY, CDR2 SAAADI. The CDR3 nucleotides are TGCGCCAGCAGTGAGATCTACCTTAGCAATCAGCCCCAGCATTTT. Residues: CASSEIYLSNQPQHF.

The chain joins TRBV6-5 to TRBJ2-1, with 9 bases aligning to TRBD1. The CDR3 sequence is 15 residues long. The germline V gene encodes CDR1 MNHEY and CDR2 SVGAGI. The J segment lost 4 bases and the V segment lost 6 bases, leaving 7 bases of the junction unmatched. The CDR3 here is CASRADRGKYNEQFF. The CDR3 region has the DNA TGTGCCAGCAGGGCGGACAGGGGAAAGTACAATGAGCAGTTCTTC.

This sequence joins TRBV7-2 and TRBJ1-2; 7 bases are shared with TRBD1. The length of the CDR3 is 13 residues. Per the germline V gene, CDR1 is SGHTA and CDR2 is FQGNSA. J gave up 3 bases and V 7 bases, and 5 bases lay outside the gene matches. The CDR3 sequence is CASTRDRDYGYTF. CDR3 in DNA: TGTGCCAGCACCCGGGACAGAGACTATGGCTACACCTTC.

The chain joins TRBV5-1 to TRBJ1-3, with TRBD1 as a possible D gene (6 bases). The CDR3 loop spans 14 amino acids. The germline gives CDR1 SGHRS, CDR2 YFSETQ. Trimming stripped 3 bases from V and 0 bases from J, with 7 bases between. CDR3 amino acids: CASSWTDSGNTIYF. CDR3 DNA: TGCGCCAGCAGCTGGACAGACTCTGGAAACACCATATATTTT. Combining the CDR3 with reference TRBV5-1 and TRBJ1-3 gives the whole variable domain KAGVTQTPRYLIKTRGQQVTLSCSPISGHRSVSWYQQTPGQGLQFLFEYFSETQRNKGNFPGRFSGRQFSNSRSEMNVSTLELGDSALYLCASSWTDSGNTIYFGEGSWLTVV.

This chain uses TRBV28 with TRBJ2-1, with a weak D call TRBD1 (6 bases). The CDR3 has 14 residues. CDR1 and CDR2 from the germline V gene are MDHEN and SYDVKM. V was shortened by 6 bases and J by 0 bases, with 9 bases between the two germline ends. The CDR3 sequence is CASRGASSYNEQFF. The CDR3 DNA reads TGTGCCAGCAGGGGGGCTAGCTCCTACAATGAGCAGTTCTTC.

This sequence joins TRBV23-1 and TRBJ2-4; TRBD2 matches 11 bases. TRBV23-1 is treated as an ORF (open reading frame) with a function not yet certain. The CDR3 covers 14 residues. V lost 5 bases, J lost 9 bases, and 6 bases stayed unmatched. The CDR3 loop is CASSYSGLAVIQYF. DNA for the CDR3: TGCGCCAGCAGTTACTCGGGACTAGCGGTCATTCAGTACTTC.

This chain joins TRBV28 and TRBJ2-6; 7 nucleotides align to TRBD1. Trimming cost V 3 bases and J 13 bases; bases outside gene matches: 6. The CDR3 loop spans 13 amino acids. Germline V CDR1 and CDR2: MDHEN, SYDVKM. This chain's CDR3 is CASSFGTVKVLTF. The DNA for the CDR3 is TGTGCCAGCAGTTTTGGGACAGTCAAGGTCCTGACTTTC.